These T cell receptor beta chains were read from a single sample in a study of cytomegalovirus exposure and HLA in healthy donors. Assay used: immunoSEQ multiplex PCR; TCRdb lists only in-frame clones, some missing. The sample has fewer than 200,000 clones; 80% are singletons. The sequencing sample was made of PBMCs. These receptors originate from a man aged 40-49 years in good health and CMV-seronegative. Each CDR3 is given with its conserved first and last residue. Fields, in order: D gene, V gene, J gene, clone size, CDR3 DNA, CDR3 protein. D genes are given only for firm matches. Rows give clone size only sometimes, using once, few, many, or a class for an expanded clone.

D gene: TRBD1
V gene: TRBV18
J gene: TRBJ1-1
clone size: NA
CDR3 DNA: TGTGCCAGCTCACAGGGACAGGGGGGCACTGAAGCTTTCTTT
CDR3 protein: CASSQGQGGTEAFF

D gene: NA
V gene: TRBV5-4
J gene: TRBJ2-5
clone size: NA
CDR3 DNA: TGTGCCAGCAGCTCCAACAGGGCCGGGGAGACCCAGTACTTC
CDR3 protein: CASSSNRAGETQYF

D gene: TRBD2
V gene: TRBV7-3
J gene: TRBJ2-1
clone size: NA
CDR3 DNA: TGTGCCAGCAGTTTAACGGGACTAGCTGGCAATGAGCAGTTCTTC
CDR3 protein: CASSLTGLAGNEQFF

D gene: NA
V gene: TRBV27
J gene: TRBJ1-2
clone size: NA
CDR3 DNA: TGTGCCAGCAGTATTAATTTCGGGGTACCCTATGGCTACACCTTC
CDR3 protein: CASSINFGVPYGYTF

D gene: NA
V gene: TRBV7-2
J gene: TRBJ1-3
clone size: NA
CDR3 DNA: TGTGCCAGCAGCTTATACCGGAGCTCTGGAAACACCATATATTTT
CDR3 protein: CASSLYRSSGNTIYF

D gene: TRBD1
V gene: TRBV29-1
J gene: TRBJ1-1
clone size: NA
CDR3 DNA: TGCAGCGCACTGACAGGGAGAACGACTGAAGCTTTCTTT
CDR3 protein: CSALTGRTTEAFF

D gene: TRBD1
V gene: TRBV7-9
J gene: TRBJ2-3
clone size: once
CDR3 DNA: TGTGCCAGCAGCTCCCCGACAGGGGCAGATACGCAGTATTTT
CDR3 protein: CASSSPTGADTQYF

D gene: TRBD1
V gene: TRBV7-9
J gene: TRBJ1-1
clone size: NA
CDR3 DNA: TGTGCCAGCAGCATTAGGACAGGGGGGTTCCACACTGAAGCTTTCTTT
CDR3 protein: CASSIRTGGFHTEAFF

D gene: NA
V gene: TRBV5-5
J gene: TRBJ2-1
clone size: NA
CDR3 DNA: TGTGCCAGCAGCTTATCCTATGAGCAGTTCTTC
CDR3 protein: CASSLSYEQFF

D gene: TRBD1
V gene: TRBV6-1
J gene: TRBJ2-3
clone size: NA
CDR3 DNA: TGTGCCAGCAGGGACAGGGGGAGGTACACAGATACGCAGTATTTT
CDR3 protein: CASRDRGRYTDTQYF

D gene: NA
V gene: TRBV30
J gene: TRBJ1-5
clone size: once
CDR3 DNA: TGTGCCTGGAGTGAACGGGGGCCCCAGCATTTT
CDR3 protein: CAWSERGPQHF

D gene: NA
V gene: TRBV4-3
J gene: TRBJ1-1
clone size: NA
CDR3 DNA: TGCGCCAGCAGCCGAGAGGCAACGGGGGGTACCCTGAAGGCTTTCTTT
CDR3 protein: CASSREATGGTLKAFF

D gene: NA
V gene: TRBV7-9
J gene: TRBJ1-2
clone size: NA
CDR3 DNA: TGTGCCAGCAGCTTAGGGCAGGCTGGGAACTATGGCTACACCTTC
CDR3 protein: CASSLGQAGNYGYTF

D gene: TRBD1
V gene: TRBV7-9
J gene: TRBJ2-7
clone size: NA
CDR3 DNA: TGTGCCAGCAGCCGGACAGGGGGCGGAGGCGAGCAGTACTTC
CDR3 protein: CASSRTGGGGEQYF

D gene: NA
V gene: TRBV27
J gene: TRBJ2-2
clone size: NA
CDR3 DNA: TGTGCCAGCAGTCTCCCGGGGGCGGGGGTTATCGGGGAGCTGTTTTTT
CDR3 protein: CASSLPGAGVIGELFF

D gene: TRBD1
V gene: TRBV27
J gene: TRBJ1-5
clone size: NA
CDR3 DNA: TGTGCCAGCACCGGAGGGGGCTGGGGTCAGCCCCAGCATTTT
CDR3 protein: CASTGGGWGQPQHF

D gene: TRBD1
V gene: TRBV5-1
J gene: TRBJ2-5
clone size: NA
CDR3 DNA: TGCGCCAGCAGCATCGGGACAGGGGGCCAAGAGACCCAGTACTTC
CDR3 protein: CASSIGTGGQETQYF

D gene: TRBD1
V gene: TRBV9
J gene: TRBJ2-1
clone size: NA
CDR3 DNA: TGTGCCAGCAGCTCCGGGACAGGTGGGGGTGGGGCCACCTACAATGAGCAGTTCTTC
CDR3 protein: CASSSGTGGGGATYNEQFF

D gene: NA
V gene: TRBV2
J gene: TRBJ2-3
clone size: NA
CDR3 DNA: TGTGCCAGCACGCGGGACGTGGGCACAGATACGCAGTATTTT
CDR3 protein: CASTRDVGTDTQYF

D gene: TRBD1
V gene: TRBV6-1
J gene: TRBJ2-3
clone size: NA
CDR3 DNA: TGTGCCAGCGACAGGGGGCAAGATACGCAGTATTTT
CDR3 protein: CASDRGQDTQYF

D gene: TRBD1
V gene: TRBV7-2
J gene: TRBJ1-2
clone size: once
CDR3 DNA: TGTGCCAGCAGCTTATCGGTGACAGGGAGGTATGGCTACACCTTC
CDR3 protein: CASSLSVTGRYGYTF

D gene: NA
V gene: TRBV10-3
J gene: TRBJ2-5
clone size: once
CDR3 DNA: TGTGCCATCAGTGAGCCCGGGTTGGAGACCCAGTACTTC
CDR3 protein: CAISEPGLETQYF

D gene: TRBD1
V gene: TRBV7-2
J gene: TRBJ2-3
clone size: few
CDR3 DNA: TGTGCCAGCAGCGCCCGGGACAGCAGCACAGATACGCAGTATTTT
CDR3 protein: CASSARDSSTDTQYF

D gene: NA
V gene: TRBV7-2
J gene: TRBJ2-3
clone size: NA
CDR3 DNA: TGTGCCAGCGGGGCAGTCAGAGATACGCAGTATTTT
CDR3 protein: CASGAVRDTQYF

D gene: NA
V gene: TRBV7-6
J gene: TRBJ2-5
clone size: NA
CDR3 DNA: TGTGCCAGCAGTGAGCTCCCTTTAACAGGGTTCCAAGAGACCCAGTACTTC
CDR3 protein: CASSELPLTGFQETQYF

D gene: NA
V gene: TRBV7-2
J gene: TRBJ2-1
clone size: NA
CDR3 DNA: TGTGCCAGCAGCTCAGGGGGGCGCAATGAGCAGTTCTTC
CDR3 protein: CASSSGGRNEQFF

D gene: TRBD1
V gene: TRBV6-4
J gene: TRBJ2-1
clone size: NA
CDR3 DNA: TGTGCCAGCAGACGGGACAGCTCCTACAATGAGCAGTTCTTC
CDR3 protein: CASRRDSSYNEQFF

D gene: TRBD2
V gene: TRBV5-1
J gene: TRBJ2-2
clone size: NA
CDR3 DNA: TGCGCCAGCCATTCGGGGGCTAGCGGGCATACCGGGGAGCTGTTTTTT
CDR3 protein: CASHSGASGHTGELFF

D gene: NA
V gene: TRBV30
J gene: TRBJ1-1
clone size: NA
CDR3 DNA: TGTGCCTGGACTCGGGAGCAAGCTTTCTTT
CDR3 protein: CAWTREQAFF

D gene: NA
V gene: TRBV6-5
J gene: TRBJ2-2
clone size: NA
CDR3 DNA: TGTGCCAGCCACCCCTCCGAGGCCGGGGAGCTGTTTTTT
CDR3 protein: CASHPSEAGELFF

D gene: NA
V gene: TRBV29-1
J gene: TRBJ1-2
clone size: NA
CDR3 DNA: TGCAGCGTTGTCCTGCCCCTGACAAATAACTATGGCTACACCTTC
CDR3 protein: CSVVLPLTNNYGYTF

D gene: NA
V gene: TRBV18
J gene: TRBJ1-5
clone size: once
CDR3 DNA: TGTGCCAGCTCACCCAGGGAAGATCAGCCCCAGCATTTT
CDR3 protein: CASSPREDQPQHF

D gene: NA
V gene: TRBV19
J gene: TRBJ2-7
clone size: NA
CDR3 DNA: TGTGCCAGTAGTATCACAGGGAGCTCCTACGAGCAGTACTTC
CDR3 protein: CASSITGSSYEQYF

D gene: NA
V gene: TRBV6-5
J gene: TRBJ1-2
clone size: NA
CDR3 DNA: TGTGCCAGCAGGCCTCCCAGGCTTGGGAACTATGGCTACACCTTC
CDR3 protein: CASRPPRLGNYGYTF

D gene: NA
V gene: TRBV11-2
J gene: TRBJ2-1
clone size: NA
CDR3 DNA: TGTGCCAGCAGCCCATCCTCCTTTCCGGAGGGCGCTGAGCAGTTCTTC
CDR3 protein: CASSPSSFPEGAEQFF

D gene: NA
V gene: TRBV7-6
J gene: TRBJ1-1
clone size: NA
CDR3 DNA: TGTGCCAGCAGCTTAGCCGCTACCGGGACTGAAGCTTTCTTT
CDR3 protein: CASSLAATGTEAFF